This T cell receptor beta chain was found in a study of cytomegalovirus exposure and HLA in healthy donors. About this clone itself: The antigen is unknown.

CDR3 size: 14 residues. Germline lookup yields CDR1 SEHNR and CDR2 FQNEAQ (reference sequence). The V segment lost 2 bases and the J segment 5 bases; nucleotides outside the gene matches: 4. With 60 Vbeta and 13 Jbeta primers, the PCR was carried out. The table came from immunoSEQ multiplex PCR; TCRdb's copy has only in-frame clones and leaves some out. The sample holds around 200,000 clones, around 83% seen once. Study results and caveats: A later analysis, which compared TCR beta chains of equal frequency, found the HLA-associated ones more clonally expanded. Researchers catalogued some 160 TCR beta chains as cytomegalovirus-associated. Donor immune exposure was known only as CMV serostatus.

Regarding donors, all were healthy bone marrow donors. This clonotype originated in a girl aged 2 to 10 in good health and CMV-seropositive. The J gene is TRBJ2-7, the V gene TRBV7-9; 9 nucleotides line up with TRBD2. Source material: PBMCs. The CDR3 region is CASSLLAGSNEQYF. For the CDR3, the DNA is TGTGCCAGCAGCTTACTAGCGGGAAGCAACGAGCAGTACTTC.